This T cell receptor (beta chain) originates from a study of T cells after yellow fever vaccination. Overall study findings and caveats: The booster response re-showed most primary clones: 96% CD4, approximately 90% CD8. Contamination of FACS-sorted repertoires by abundant clonotypes from the bulk population could occur. Faster peaking, at day 5 versus 15, marked a secondary response that was weaker.

Generation of TCR cDNA used 5'RACE template switching (which added a universal primer site and UMIs). Each CDR3 protein gets one entry after TCRdb re-called the 5' RACE reads with MiXCR. The sample has some 400,000 distinct CDR3 sequences; about 6.2% are singletons. The CDR3 is made up of 16 amino acids. The ends lost 2 bases at V and 4 bases at J; junction bases unmatched: 6. The germline CDR1 and CDR2 sequences are SGHTA and FQGTGA. This clonotype was recorded many times. Antigen specificity is unknown. This chain connects TRBV7-3 to TRBJ2-3; 10 nucleotides match TRBD2. Sequenced material: PBMCs, taken 5 days after the yellow fever booster vaccination. The sequence was obtained from a man younger than 45 who received the YFV17D yellow fever vaccine. CDR3 residues: CASSLQPAGGSDTQYF. CDR3 in DNA: TGTGCCAGCAGCTTACAACCAGCGGGAGGGTCAGATACGCAGTATTTT.